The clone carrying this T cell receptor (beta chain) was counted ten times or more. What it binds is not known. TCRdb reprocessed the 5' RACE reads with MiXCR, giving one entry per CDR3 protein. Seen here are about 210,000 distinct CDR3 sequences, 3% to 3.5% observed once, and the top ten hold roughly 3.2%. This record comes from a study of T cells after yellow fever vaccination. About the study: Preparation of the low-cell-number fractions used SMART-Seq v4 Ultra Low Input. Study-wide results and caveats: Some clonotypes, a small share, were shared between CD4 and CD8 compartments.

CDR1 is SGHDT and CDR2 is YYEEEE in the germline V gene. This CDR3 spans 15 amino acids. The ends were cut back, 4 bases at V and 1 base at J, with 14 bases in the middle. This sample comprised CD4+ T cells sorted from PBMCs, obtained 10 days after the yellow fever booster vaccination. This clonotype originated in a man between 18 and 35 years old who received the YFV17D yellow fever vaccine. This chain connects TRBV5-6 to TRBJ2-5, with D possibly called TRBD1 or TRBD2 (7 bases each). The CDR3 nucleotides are TGTGCCAGCAGCACCAGGGGGGGAGGCCAAGAGACCCAGTACTTC. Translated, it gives CASSTRGGGQETQYF.